A selection of T cell receptor beta chains follows, all from one sample in a study of cytomegalovirus exposure and HLA in healthy donors. Data came from immunoSEQ multiplex PCR; TCRdb stores just in-frame clones and leaves some out. The record lists about 140,000 clones, of which the ten most abundant hold 2% to 2.5%. Input material: PBMCs. The receptors come from a woman aged 18-29 years in good health and CMV-seronegative. CDR3s include the opening cysteine and the closing phenylalanine or tryptophan. The D gene is left open where the match is weak.

TRBV20-1	TRBJ1-2	.	TGCAGTGCTAGACAGATAGGGGGACAACGTTTC	CSARQIGGQRF
TRBV7-7	TRBJ2-1	.	TGTGCTAGCGCATCGTCCTACAGGGAAGAGCAGTTCTTC	CASASSYREEQFF
TRBV5-1	TRBJ2-1	.	TGCGCCAGCAGCGCGGATTACAATGAGCAGTTCTTC	CASSADYNEQFF
TRBV27	TRBJ1-4	.	TGTGCCAGCAGTTTGATGCGGCGGCGGGGTGAAAAACTGTTTTTT	CASSLMRRRGEKLFF
TRBV4-3	TRBJ1-5	.	TGCGCCAGCAGCCTTAATTTCGGGGGTAGCAATCAGCCCCAGCATTTT	CASSLNFGGSNQPQHF
TRBV9	TRBJ2-1	TRBD2	TGTGCCAGCAGCGGGAAGCGGGGGCCCGATGAGCAGTTCTTC	CASSGKRGPDEQFF
TRBV7-9	TRBJ1-4	TRBD1	TGTGCCAGCAGCTTAGCGGGACAGGAAAAACTGTTTTTT	CASSLAGQEKLFF
TRBV7-6	TRBJ2-3	.	TGTGCCAGCAGTCAAGAGGTTACAGATACGCAGTATTTT	CASSQEVTDTQYF
TRBV5-4	TRBJ1-2	TRBD1	TGTGCCAGCAGCTTGGGAGGGACAGGGAGAATTATCGTCGACACCTTC	CASSLGGTGRIIVDTF
TRBV7-2	TRBJ2-3	TRBD2	TGTGCCAGCAGCTTAGTCGGGGGGAGCACAGATACGCAGTATTTT	CASSLVGGSTDTQYF
TRBV19	TRBJ1-1	.	TGTGCCAGTAGTATCTGGAGGGGAAGTAGGGACACTGAAGCTTTCTTT	CASSIWRGSRDTEAFF
TRBV19	TRBJ1-5	TRBD1	TGTGCCAGCCGGGACAGGGGGTTTGATAGCAATCAGCCCCAGCATTTT	CASRDRGFDSNQPQHF
TRBV7-2	TRBJ2-7	.	TGTGCCAGCAGCTTAGCGGCCCCTTACGAGCAGTACTTC	CASSLAAPYEQYF
TRBV11-3	TRBJ1-2	TRBD1	TGTGCCAGCAGCTCCCGGACAGGGGGCAATGGCTACACCTTC	CASSSRTGGNGYTF
TRBV2	TRBJ2-3	.	TGTGCCAGCAAGGAGGGTACGCAGTATTTT	CASKEGTQYF
TRBV11-2	TRBJ1-2	.	TGTGCCAGCAGCCGCGGCGGGAAAAGTAACTATGGCTACACCTTC	CASSRGGKSNYGYTF
TRBV28	TRBJ2-7	.	TGTGCCAGCAGTCACCCGTCTCCACTACTACCTCGTGAGCAGTACTTC	CASSHPSPLLPREQYF
TRBV29-1	TRBJ2-3	TRBD2	TGCAGCGTGATAATACTAGCGGGCACAGATACGCAGTATTTT	CSVIILAGTDTQYF
TRBV12-2	TRBJ2-2	.	TGTGCAAGTCGGATACTAGCGGGAGAGCCTCGCGGCACCGGGGAGCTGTTTTTT	CASRILAGEPRGTGELFF
TRBV30	TRBJ2-2	.	TGTGCCTGGAGTGATATTGGGAGAATAGCCGGGGAGCTGTTTTTT	CAWSDIGRIAGELFF